One and the same sample provided the 7 T cell receptor beta chains below, sequenced in a study of OX40 agonist ivuxolimab in advanced cancers. Sequencing used immunoSEQ multiplex PCR; TCRdb keeps in-frame clones, though not all of them. Of about 36,000 clones in the sample, 74% were seen once. Sequenced here: CD4+ or CD8+ T cells sorted from blood, sampled in a trial of the OX40 agonist ivuxolimab. Every receptor here comes from an adult with an advanced solid tumor such as melanoma, head and neck, liver or kidney cancer.

The chain links TRBV5-6 to TRBJ1-2, with D hard to call. The CDR3 loop spans 12 amino acids. Germline lookup yields CDR1 SGHDT and CDR2 YYEEEE. Trimming removed 4 bases at V and 0 bases at J, with 4 bases between. Here the CDR3 reads CASSQTNYGYTF. CDR3 nucleotide sequence: TGTGCCAGCAGCCAAACTAACTATGGCTACACCTTC.

The genes are TRBV5-4 and TRBJ1-2; D gene unclear. V gave up 4 bases and J gave up 5 bases, with 12 bases separating them. CDR3 length equals 13 residues. Germline CDR1 and CDR2: SGHNT and YYREEE (reference sequence). CDR3 sequence reads: CASSLESQYGYTF. The CDR3 DNA reads as TGTGCCAGCAGCCTAGAAAGCCAATATGGCTACACCTTC. Filled out from reference TRBV5-4 and TRBJ1-2, the complete variable domain reads ETGVTQSPTHLIKTRGQQVTLRCSSQSGHNTVSWYQQALGQGPQFIFQYYREEENGRGNFPPRFSGLQFPNYSSELNVNALELDDSALYLCASSLESQYGYTFGSGTRLTVV.

The CDR3 reads CSVDRGQGYTF. The CDR3 nucleotides read TGCAGCGTTGACAGGGGACAAGGCTACACCTTC. The rearrangement joins TRBV29-1 to TRBJ1-2; tentative D call: TRBD1 (6 bases). This CDR3 comprises 11 residues. Between the trimmed V and J ends, which lost 3 bases and 8 bases, there was a span of 10 bases. The germline V gene has CDR1 SQVTM and CDR2 ANQGSEA.

This chain links TRBV10-3 with TRBJ2-1; TRBD2 might be the D (5 bases). This CDR3 is 13 amino acids long. Germline V lookup: CDR1 ENHRY, CDR2 SYGVKD. Trimming removed 4 bases at V and 4 bases at J, with 8 bases between. For the CDR3, the DNA is TGTGCCATCAGTGGAGGCGGGTACAATGAGCAGTTCTTC. As protein: CAISGGGYNEQFF.

CDR3 amino acids: CASSGDSGEAFF. The DNA for the CDR3 is TGCGCCAGCAGCGGGGACAGTGGTGAAGCTTTCTTT. J is TRBJ1-1 and V is TRBV5-1, with TRBD1 matching 7 bases. The V and J ends lost 4 bases and 7 bases, in that order; junction bases with no gene match: 4. The CDR3 runs 12 residues. Germline CDR1 reads SGHRS; CDR2 reads YFSETQ.

CDR3 DNA: TGTGCCAGCAGTTACTCGGAGGATACTGAAGCTTTCTTT. Amino acids: CASSYSEDTEAFF. The chain is built from TRBV6-5 and TRBJ1-1; D remains unclear. The CDR3 is 13 amino acids. The germline V gene encodes CDR1 MNHEY and CDR2 SVGAGI. V was cut by 0 bases and J by 5 bases, with 7 bases left in between.

The chain employs TRBV9 and TRBJ1-4; 7 bases fit TRBD1. The ends lost 4 bases at V and 5 bases at J; junction bases unmatched: 5. The V gene's germline CDR1 is SGDLS and CDR2 YYNGEE. The CDR3 contains 14 residues. Here the CDR3 reads CASSPWTGNEKLFF. CDR3 bases: TGTGCCAGCAGCCCCTGGACAGGCAATGAAAAACTGTTTTTT.